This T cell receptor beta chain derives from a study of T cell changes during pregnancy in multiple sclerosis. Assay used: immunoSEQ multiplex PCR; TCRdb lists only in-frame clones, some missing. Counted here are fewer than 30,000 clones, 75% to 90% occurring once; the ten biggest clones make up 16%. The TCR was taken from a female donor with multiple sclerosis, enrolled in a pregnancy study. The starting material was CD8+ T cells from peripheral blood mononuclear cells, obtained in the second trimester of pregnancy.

CDR3 DNA sequence: TGTGCCAGCAGTCTCAGCGGGAGGGAAGTCGGGGAGCTGTTTTTT. This encodes CASSLSGREVGELFF. The J gene is TRBJ2-2, the V gene TRBV28; 10 bases map to TRBD2. The V and J ends lost 5 bases and 7 bases, in that order; junction bases with no gene match: 7. CDR1 MDHEN and CDR2 SYDVKM come from the germline V gene. The CDR3 spans 15 residues.